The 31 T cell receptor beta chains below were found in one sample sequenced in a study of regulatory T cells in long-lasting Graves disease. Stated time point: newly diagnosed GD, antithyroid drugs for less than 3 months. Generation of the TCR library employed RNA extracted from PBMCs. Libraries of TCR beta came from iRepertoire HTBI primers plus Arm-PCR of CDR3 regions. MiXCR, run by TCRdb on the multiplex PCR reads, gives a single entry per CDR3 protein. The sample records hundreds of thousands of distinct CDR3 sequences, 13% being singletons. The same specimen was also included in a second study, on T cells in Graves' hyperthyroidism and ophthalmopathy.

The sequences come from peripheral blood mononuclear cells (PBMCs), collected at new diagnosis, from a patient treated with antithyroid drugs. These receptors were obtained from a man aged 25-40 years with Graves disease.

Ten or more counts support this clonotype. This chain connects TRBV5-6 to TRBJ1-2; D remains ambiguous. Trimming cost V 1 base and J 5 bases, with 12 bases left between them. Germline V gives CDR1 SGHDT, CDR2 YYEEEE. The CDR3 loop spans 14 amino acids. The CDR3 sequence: CASSLRVILYGYTF. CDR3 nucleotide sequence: TGTGCCAGCAGCTTGCGCGTCATCCTTTATGGCTACACCTTC.

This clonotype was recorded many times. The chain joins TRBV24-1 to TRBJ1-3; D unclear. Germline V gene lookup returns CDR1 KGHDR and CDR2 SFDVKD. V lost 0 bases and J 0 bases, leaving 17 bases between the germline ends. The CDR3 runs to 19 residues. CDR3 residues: CATSDLRPQWKSSGNTIYF. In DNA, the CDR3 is TGTGCCACCAGTGATTTGCGACCCCAATGGAAGAGCTCTGGAAACACCATATATTTT.

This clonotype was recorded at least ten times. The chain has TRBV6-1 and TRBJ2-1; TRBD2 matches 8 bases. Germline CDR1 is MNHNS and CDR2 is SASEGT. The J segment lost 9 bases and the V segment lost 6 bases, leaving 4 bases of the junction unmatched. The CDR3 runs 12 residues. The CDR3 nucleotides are TGTGCCAGCAGACCCCTAGCGGGTGAGCAGTTCTTC. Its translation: CASRPLAGEQFF.

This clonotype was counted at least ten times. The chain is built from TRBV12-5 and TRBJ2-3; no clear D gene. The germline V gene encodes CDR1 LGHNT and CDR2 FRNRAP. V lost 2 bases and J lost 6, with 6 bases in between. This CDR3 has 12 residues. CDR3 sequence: CASGLLGDTQYF. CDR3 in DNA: TGTGCTAGTGGTTTGCTGGGGGATACGCAGTATTTT.

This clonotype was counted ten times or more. In DNA form, the CDR3 reads TGTGCCAGCACCCTTTTCCCAGGGGTGGGTGGCTACACCTTC. Its translation is CASTLFPGVGGYTF. The chain joins TRBV12-3 or TRBV12-4 to TRBJ1-2; tentative D call: TRBD1 (6 bases). Trimming took off 7 bases at V and 7 bases at J, with 19 bases between the two ends. This CDR3 comprises 14 residues.

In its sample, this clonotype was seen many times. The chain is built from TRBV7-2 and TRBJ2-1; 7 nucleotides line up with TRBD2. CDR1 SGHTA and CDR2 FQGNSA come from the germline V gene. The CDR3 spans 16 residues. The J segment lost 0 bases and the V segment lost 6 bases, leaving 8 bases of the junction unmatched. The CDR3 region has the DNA TGTGCCAGCAGTTTATTGACGGGAGGCTCCTACAATGAGCAGTTCTTC. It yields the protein CASSLLTGGSYNEQFF.

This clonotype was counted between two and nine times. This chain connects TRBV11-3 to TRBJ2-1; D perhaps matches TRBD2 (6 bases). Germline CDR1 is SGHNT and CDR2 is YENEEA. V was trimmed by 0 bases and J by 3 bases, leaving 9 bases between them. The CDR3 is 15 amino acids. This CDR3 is CASSLDGRDYNEQFF. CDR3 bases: TGTGCCAGCAGCTTAGACGGGAGAGACTACAATGAGCAGTTCTTC.

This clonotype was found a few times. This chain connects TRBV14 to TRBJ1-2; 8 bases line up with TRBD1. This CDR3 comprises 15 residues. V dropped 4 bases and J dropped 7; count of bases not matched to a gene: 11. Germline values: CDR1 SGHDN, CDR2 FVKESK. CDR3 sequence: CASSPLGGTGPGYTF. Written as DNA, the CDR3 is TGTGCCAGCAGCCCCCTCGGAGGGACAGGACCTGGCTACACCTTC.

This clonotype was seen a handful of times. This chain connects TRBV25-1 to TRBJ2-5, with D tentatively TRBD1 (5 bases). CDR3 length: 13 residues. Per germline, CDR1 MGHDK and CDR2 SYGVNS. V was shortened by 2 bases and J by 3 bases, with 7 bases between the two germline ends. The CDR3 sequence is CASSEGAEETQYF. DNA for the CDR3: TGTGCCAGCAGTGAAGGGGCGGAAGAGACCCAGTACTTC.

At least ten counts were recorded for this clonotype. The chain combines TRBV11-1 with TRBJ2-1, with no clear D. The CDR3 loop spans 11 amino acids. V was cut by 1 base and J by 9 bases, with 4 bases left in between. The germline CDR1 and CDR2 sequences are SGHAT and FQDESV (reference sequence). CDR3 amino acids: CASSLVSEQFF. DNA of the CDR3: TGTGCCAGCAGCTTAGTCAGTGAGCAGTTCTTC.

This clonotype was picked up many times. The CDR3 loop is CSAAGQGWYEQYF. The CDR3 DNA is TGCAGTGCCGCTGGACAGGGTTGGTACGAGCAGTACTTC. The gene calls are TRBV20-1 and TRBJ2-7; 8 bases are a match to TRBD1. CDR1 and CDR2 (germline): DFQATT, SNEGSKA (reference sequence). V dropped 6 bases and J dropped 4; count of bases not matched to a gene: 8. This CDR3 has 13 amino acids.

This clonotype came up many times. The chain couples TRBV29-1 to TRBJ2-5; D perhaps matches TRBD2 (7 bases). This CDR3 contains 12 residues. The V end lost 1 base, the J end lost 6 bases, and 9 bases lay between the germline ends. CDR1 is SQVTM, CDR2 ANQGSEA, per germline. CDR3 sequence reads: CSVEGGGQTQYF. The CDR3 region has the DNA TGCAGCGTTGAAGGCGGGGGCCAGACCCAGTACTTC.

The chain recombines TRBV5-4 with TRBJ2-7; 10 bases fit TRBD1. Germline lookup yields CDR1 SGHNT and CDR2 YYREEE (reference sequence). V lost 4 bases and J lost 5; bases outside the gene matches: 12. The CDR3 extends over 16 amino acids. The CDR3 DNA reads TGTGCCAGCAGCCCGTTAGAGGGACAGGGGAGGAACGAGCAGTACTTC. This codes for CASSPLEGQGRNEQYF.

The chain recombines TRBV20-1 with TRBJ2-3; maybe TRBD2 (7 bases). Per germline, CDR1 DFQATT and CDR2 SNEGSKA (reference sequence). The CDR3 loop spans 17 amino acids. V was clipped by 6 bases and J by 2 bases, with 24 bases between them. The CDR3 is CSATDPRGGTTTDTQYF. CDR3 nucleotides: TGCAGTGCGACCGACCCTCGAGGGGGGACTACCACAGATACGCAGTATTTT.

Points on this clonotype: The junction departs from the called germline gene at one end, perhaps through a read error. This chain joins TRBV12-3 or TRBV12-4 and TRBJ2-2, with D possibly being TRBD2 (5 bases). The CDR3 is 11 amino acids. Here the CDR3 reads CASSRAGKLFF. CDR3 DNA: TGTGCCAGCAGTAGAGCCGGGAAGCTGTTTTTT.

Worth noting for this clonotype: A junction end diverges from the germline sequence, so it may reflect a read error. The CDR3 loop is CSLLLNTGGLFF. CDR3 DNA: TGCAGCCTCCTCCTAAACACCGGGGGGCTGTTTTTT. The chain has TRBV29-1 and TRBJ2-2; tentatively, D is TRBD2 (6 bases). This CDR3 spans 12 amino acids. Germline V gives CDR1 SQVTM, CDR2 ANQGSEA.

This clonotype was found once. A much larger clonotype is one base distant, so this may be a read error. CDR3 residues: CASSQAAGLRLSYERYF. The CDR3 DNA is TGTGCCAGCAGCCAAGCCGCCGGACTACGACTCTCCTACGAGCGGTACTTC. The chain carries TRBV3-1 and TRBJ2-7, with D perhaps TRBD2 (6 bases). Germline V CDR1 and CDR2: LGHDT, YNNKEL (reference sequence). This CDR3 is 17 amino acids long.

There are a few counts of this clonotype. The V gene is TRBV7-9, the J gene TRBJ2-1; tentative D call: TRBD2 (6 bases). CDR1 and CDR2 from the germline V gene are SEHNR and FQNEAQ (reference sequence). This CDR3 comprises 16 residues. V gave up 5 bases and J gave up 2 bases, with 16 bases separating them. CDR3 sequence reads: CASSPVGGRTYNEQFF. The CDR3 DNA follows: TGTGCCAGCAGCCCTGTCGGGGGAAGGACCTACAATGAGCAGTTCTTC.

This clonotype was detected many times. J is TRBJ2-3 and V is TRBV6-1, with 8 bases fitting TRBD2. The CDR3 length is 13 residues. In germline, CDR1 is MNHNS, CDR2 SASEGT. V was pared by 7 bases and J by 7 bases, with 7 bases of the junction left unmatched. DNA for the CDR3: TGTGCCAGCACCTCATCGGGGGGGTATACGCAGTATTTT. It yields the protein CASTSSGGYTQYF.

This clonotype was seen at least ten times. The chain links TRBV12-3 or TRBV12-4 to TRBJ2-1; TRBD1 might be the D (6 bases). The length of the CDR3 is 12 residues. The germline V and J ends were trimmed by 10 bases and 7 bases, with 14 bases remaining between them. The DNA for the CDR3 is TGTGCCATCTGGGGGCCTCCTAATGAGCAGTTCTTC. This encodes CAIWGPPNEQFF.

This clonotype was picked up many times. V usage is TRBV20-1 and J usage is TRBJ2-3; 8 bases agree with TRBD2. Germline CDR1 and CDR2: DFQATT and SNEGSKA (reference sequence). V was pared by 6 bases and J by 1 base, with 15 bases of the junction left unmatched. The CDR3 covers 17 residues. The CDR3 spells CSAGGTSGTRGTDTQYF. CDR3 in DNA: TGCAGTGCCGGAGGCACTAGCGGCACGAGGGGCACAGATACGCAGTATTTT.

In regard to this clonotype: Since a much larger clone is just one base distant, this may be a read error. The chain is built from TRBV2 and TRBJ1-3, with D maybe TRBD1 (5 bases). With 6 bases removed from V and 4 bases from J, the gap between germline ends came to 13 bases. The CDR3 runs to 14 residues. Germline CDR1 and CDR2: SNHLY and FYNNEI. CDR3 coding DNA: TGTGCCAGCAGGTCCCCGGACAACGGAAACACCATATATTTT. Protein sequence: CASRSPDNGNTIYF.

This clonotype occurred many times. CDR3: CSAGDYERPQEGTDTQYF. CDR3 in DNA: TGCAGTGCTGGGGACTACGAAAGGCCCCAGGAAGGCACAGATACGCAGTATTTT. This chain connects TRBV20-1 to TRBJ2-3; 7 nucleotides align to TRBD2. V was clipped by 5 bases and J by 1 base; unmatched bases: 18. CDR3 length: 18 amino acids. In germline, CDR1 is DFQATT, CDR2 SNEGSKA (reference sequence).

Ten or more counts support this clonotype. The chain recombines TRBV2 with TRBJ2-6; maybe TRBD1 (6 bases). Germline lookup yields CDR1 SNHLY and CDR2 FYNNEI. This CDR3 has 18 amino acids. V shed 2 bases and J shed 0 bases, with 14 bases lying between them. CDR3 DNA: TGTGCCAGCAGTGAATGGGGGACAACAAGCTCTGGGGCCAACGTCCTGACTTTC. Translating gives CASSEWGTTSSGANVLTF. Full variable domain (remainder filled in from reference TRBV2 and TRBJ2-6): EPEVTQTPSHQVTQMGQEVILRCVPISNHLYFYWYRQILGQKVEFLVSFYNNEISEKSEIFDDQFSVERPDGSNFTLKIRSTKLEDSAMYFCASSEWGTTSSGANVLTFGAGSRLTVL.

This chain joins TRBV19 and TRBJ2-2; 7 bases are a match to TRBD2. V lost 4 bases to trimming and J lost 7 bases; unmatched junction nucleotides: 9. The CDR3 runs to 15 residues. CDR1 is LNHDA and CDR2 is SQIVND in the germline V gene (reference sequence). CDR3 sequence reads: CASSTPGLVVGELFF. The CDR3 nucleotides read TGTGCCAGTAGTACCCCCGGACTAGTCGTCGGGGAGCTGTTTTTT.

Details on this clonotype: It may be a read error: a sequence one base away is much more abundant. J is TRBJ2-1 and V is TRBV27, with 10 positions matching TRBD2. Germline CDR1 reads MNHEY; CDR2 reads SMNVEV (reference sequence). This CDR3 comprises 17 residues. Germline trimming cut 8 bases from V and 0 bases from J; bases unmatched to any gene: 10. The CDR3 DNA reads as TGTGCCAGCGGTGTGCGACTAGCGGGTAGCTCCTACAATGAGCAGTTCTTC. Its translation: CASGVRLAGSSYNEQFF.

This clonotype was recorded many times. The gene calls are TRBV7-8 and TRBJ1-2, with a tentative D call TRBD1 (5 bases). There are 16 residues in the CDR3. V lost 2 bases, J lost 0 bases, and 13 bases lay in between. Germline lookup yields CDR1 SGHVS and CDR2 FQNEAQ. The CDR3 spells CASSLRTLDANYGYTF. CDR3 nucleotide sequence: TGTGCCAGCAGCTTAAGGACACTCGATGCTAACTATGGCTACACCTTC.

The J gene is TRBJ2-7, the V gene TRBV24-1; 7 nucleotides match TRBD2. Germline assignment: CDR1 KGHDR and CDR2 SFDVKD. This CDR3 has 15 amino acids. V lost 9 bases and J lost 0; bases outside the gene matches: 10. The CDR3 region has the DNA TGTGCCACCTCTCATGCTAGCGGAAGCTCCTACGAGCAGTACTTC. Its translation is CATSHASGSSYEQYF.

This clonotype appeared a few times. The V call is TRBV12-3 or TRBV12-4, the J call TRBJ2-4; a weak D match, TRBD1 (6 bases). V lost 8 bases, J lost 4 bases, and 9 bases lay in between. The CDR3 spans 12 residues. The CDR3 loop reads CASRDIKNIQYF. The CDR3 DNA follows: TGTGCCAGCCGGGACATAAAAAACATTCAGTACTTC.

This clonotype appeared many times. Here the CDR3 reads CASTGFGDTEAFF. In DNA, the CDR3 is TGTGCCAGTACGGGATTCGGGGACACTGAAGCTTTCTTT. The gene calls are TRBV19 and TRBJ1-1, with unresolved D. Germline values: CDR1 LNHDA, CDR2 SQIVND (reference sequence). V was shortened by 7 bases and J by 3 bases, with 12 bases between the two germline ends. The CDR3 is 13 amino acids.

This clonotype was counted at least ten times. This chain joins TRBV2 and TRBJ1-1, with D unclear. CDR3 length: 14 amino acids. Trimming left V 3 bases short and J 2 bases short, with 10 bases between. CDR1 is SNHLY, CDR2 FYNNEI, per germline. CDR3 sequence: CASSDSGRNTEAFF. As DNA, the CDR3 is TGTGCCAGCAGTGACAGCGGGCGTAACACTGAAGCTTTCTTT.